The TCR beta chain described here comes from a study of T cells in localized non-small cell lung cancer. The study's findings and limits: A single tumor region was sequenced, leaving heterogeneity possible. The study detected a median approximately 50 of the top 100 tumor clones in adjacent lung. Longer overall survival associated with higher blood T cell density; shorter survival with higher adjacent-lung clonality.

As regards this clone: What it recognizes is unknown.

V lost 7 bases to trimming and J lost 5 bases; unmatched junction nucleotides: 2. In germline, CDR1 is WNHNN, CDR2 SYGVQD (reference sequence). CDR3 size: 12 residues. Sequenced by immunoSEQ multiplex PCR; TCRdb stores in-frame clones only, minus some. The sample lists around 3,000 clones; 30% to 35% were seen once. The sequencing used lung tumor tissue, collected before any cancer treatment. The clonotype comes from a female donor of 60 years or more with stage II squamous cell lung carcinoma. J is TRBJ2-7 and V is TRBV10-1; 10 nucleotides agree with TRBD1. CDR3 sequence reads: CASKTGGDEQYF. The CDR3 region has the DNA TGCGCCAGCAAGACAGGGGGCGACGAGCAGTACTTC.